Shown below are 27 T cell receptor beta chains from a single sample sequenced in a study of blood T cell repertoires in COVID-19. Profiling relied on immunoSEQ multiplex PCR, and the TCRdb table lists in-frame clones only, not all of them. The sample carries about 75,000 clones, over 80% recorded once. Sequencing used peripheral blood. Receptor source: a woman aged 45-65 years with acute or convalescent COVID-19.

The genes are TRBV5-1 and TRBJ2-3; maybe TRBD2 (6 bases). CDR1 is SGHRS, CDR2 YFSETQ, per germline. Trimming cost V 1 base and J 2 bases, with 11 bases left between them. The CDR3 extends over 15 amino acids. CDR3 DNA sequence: TGCGCCAGCAGCTTGTCGGCGGGAAACACAGATACGCAGTATTTT. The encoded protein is CASSLSAGNTDTQYF.

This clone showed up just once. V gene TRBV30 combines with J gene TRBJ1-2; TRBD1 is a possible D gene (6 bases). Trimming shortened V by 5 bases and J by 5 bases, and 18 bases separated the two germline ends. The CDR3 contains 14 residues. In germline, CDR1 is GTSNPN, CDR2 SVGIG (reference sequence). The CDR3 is CAWGPGVLPYGYTF. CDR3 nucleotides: TGTGCCTGGGGCCCAGGGGTTCTCCCTTATGGCTACACCTTC.

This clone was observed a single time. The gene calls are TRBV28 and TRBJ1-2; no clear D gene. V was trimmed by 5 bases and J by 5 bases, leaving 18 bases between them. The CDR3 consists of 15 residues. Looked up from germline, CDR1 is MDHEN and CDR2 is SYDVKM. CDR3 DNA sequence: TGTGCCAGCAGTCCCCCGGACCGGGGAGGGTATGGCTACACCTTC. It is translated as CASSPPDRGGYGYTF.

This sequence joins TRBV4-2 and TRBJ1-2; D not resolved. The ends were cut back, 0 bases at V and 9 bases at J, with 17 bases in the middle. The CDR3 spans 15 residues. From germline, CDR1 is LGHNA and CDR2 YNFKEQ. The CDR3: CASSQESSGGVSYTF. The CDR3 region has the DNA TGTGCCAGCAGCCAAGAAAGCTCGGGCGGGGTTAGCTACACCTTC.

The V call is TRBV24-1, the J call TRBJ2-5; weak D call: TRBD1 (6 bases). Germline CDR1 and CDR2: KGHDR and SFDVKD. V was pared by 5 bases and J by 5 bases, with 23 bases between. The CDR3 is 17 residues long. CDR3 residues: CATSGETAGTLGETQYF. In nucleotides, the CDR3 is TGTGCCACCAGTGGCGAAACAGCCGGGACACTGGGGGAGACCCAGTACTTC.

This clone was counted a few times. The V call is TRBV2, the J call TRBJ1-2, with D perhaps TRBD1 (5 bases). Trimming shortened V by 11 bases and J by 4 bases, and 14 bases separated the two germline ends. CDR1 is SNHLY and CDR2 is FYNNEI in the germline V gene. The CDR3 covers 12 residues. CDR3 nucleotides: TGTGCCGGGATGGGGCAGACCTATGGCTACACCTTC. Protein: CAGMGQTYGYTF.

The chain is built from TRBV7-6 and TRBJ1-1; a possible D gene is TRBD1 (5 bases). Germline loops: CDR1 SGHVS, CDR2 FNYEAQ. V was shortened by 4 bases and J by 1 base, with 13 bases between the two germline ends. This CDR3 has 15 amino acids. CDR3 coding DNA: TGTGCCAGCAGCTCCCAGGGTGTTCAGAACACTGAAGCTTTCTTT. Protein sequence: CASSSQGVQNTEAFF.

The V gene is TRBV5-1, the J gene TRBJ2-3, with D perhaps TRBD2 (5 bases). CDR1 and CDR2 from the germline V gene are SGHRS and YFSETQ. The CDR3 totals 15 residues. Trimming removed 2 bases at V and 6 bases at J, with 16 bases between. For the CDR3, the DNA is TGCGCCAGCAGCTTCCGAGGGCACCAAATGGATACGCAGTATTTT. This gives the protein CASSFRGHQMDTQYF.

The CDR3 spells CASSQESRRGNEQYF. The CDR3 region has the DNA TGCGCCAGCAGCCAAGAGAGTCGCAGGGGGAACGAGCAGTACTTC. This chain connects TRBV4-1 to TRBJ2-7, with 7 bases identical to TRBD1. After removal of 0 bases from V and 5 bases from J, the junction contained 7 bases not matched to a gene. This CDR3 contains 15 residues. CDR1 MGHRA and CDR2 YSYEKL come from the germline V gene.

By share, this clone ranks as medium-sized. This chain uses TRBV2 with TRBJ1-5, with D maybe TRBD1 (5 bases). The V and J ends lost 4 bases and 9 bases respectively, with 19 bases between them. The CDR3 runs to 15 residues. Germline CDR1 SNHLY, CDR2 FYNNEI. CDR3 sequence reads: CASSASDPGQWPQHF. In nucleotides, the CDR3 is TGTGCCAGCAGTGCAAGTGATCCAGGGCAGTGGCCCCAGCATTTT.

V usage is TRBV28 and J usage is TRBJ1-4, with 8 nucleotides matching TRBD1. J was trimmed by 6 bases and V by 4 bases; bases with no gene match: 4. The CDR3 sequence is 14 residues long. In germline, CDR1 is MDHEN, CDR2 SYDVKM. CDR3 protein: CASSSGQGHEKLFF. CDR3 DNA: TGTGCCAGCAGTTCCGGACAGGGCCATGAAAAACTGTTTTTT.

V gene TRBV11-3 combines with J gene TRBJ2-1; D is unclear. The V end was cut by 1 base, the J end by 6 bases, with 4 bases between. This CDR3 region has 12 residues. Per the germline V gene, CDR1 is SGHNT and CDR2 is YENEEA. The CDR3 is CASSLASNEQFF. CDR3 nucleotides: TGTGCCAGCAGCTTAGCCAGCAATGAGCAGTTCTTC.

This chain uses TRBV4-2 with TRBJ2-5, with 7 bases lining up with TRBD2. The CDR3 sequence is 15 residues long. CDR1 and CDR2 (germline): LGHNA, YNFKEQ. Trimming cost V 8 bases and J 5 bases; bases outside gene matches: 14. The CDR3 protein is CASRLTIGEGETQYF. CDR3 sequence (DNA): TGTGCCAGCCGTTTGACCATAGGGGAGGGGGAGACCCAGTACTTC.

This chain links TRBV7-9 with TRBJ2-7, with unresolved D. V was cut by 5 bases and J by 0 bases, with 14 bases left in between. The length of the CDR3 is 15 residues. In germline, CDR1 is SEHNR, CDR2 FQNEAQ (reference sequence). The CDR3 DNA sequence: TGTGCCAGCAGCCCCACATTGAGGAGCTCCTACGAGCAGTACTTC. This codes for CASSPTLRSSYEQYF.

The CDR3 nucleotides read TGTGCCTGGAGCGCTATTAATGAAAAACTGTTTTTT. Protein product: CAWSAINEKLFF. The genes are TRBV30 and TRBJ1-4; D uncertain. CDR1 and CDR2 from the germline V gene are GTSNPN and SVGIG (reference sequence). V was cut by 3 bases and J by 4 bases, with 6 bases left in between. CDR3 length: 12 amino acids.

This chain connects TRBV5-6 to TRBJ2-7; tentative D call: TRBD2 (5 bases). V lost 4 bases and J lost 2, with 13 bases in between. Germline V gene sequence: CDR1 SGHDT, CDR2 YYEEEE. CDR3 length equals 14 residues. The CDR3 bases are TGTGCCAGCAGCCCCCCGACGGGAACCTACGAGCAGTACTTC. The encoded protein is CASSPPTGTYEQYF.

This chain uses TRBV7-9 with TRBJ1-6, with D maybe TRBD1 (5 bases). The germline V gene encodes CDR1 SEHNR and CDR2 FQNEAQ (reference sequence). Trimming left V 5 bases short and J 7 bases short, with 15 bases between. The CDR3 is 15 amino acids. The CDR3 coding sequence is TGTGCCAGCAGCACCCCCGGGACTCAGAATTCACCCCTCCACTTT. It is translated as CASSTPGTQNSPLHF.

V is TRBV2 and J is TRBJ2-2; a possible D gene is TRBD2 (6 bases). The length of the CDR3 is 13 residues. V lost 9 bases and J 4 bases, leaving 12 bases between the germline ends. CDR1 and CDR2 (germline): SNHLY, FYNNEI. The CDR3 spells CASEGLRTGELFF. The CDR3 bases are TGTGCCAGTGAGGGACTGCGCACCGGGGAGCTGTTTTTT.

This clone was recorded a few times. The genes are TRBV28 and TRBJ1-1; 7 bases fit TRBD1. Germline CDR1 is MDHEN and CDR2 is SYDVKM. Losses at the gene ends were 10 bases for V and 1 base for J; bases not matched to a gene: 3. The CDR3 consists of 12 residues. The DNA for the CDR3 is TGTGCCACCTGGGACAGGAACACTGAAGCTTTCTTT. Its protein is CATWDRNTEAFF.

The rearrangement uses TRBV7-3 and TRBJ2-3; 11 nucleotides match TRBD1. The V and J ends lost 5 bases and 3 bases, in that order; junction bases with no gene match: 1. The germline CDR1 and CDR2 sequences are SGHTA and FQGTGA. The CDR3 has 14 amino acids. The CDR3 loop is CASSRDRGTDTQYF. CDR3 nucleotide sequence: TGTGCCAGCAGCCGGGACAGGGGGACAGATACGCAGTATTTT.

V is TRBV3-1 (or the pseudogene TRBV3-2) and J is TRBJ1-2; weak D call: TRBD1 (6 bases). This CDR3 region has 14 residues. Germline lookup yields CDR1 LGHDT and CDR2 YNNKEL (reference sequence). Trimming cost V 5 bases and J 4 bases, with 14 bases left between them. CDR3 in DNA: TGTGCCAGCAGCATGCGGGGGGCTGGCTATGGCTACACCTTC. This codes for CASSMRGAGYGYTF.

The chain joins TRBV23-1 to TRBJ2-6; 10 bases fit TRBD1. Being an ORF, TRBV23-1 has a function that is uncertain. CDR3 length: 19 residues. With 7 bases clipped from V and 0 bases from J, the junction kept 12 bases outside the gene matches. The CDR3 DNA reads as TGCGCCAGCAAGGGAGGGGACAGGGGACTTAGCTCTGGGGCCAACGTCCTGACTTTC. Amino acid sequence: CASKGGDRGLSSGANVLTF.

The CDR3 DNA sequence: TGTGCCACCAGTGATTCTGGCGGGAGGGCCCGGCAGTTCTTC. Protein: CATSDSGGRARQFF. The V and J genes are TRBV24-1 and TRBJ2-1, with 9 positions matching TRBD2. V lost 2 bases, J lost 12 bases, and 7 bases stayed unmatched. The CDR3 is made up of 14 amino acids. CDR1 is KGHDR and CDR2 is SFDVKD in the germline V gene.

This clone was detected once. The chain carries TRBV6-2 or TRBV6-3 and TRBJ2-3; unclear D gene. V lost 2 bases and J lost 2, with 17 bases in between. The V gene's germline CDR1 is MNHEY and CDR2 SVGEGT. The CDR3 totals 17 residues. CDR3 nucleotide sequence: TGTGCCAGCAGTTACGCCCCCCTAGTTCACCCCACAGATACGCAGTATTTT. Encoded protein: CASSYAPLVHPTDTQYF.

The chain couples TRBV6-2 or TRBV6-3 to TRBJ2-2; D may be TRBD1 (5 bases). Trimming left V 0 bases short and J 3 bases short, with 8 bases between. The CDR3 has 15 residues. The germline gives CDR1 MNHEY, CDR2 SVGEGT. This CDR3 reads CASSYSRGYTGELFF. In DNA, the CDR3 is TGTGCCAGCAGTTACTCAAGGGGTTACACCGGGGAGCTGTTTTTT.

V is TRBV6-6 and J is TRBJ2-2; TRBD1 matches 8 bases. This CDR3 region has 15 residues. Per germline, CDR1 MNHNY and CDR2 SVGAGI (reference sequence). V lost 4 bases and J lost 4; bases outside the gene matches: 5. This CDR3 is CASSSQGAVTGELFF. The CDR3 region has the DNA TGTGCCAGCAGTTCCCAGGGGGCTGTCACCGGGGAGCTGTTTTTT.

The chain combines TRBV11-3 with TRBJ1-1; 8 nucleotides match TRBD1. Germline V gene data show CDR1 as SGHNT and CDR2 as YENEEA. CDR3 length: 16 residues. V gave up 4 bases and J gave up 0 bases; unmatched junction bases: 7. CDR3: CASSYTGGLMNTEAFF. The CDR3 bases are TGTGCCAGCAGCTATACAGGGGGGCTCATGAACACTGAAGCTTTCTTT. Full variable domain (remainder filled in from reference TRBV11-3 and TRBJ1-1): EAGVVQSPRYKIIEKKQPVAFWCNPISGHNTLYWYLQNLGQGPELLIRYENEEAVDDSQLPKDRFSAERLKGVDSTLKIQPAELGDSAVYLCASSYTGGLMNTEAFFGQGTRLTVV.